This T cell receptor beta chain was captured in a study of T cells in localized non-small cell lung cancer. Comments on this clone: The antigen remains unidentified.

Trimming removed 5 bases from V and 7 bases from J; junction bases left unmatched: 8. This CDR3 comprises 14 residues. CDR1 is MNHEY and CDR2 is SVGAGI in the germline V gene. Study-level results: Adjacent lung was found to contain a median approximately 60 of the top 100 tumor clones. Longer overall survival was associated with a higher density of T cells in the blood. Because researchers sequenced only one region of the tumor, heterogeneity is still possible. The greatest T cell clonality was found in uninvolved adjacent lung (higher than in tumor).

Clones were sequenced by immunoSEQ multiplex PCR, and TCRdb holds only the in-frame ones, with some missing. Among 35,000 to 50,000 clones listed, around 75% were seen once. The chain couples TRBV6-5 to TRBJ2-1; 7 nucleotides align to TRBD2. The receptor comes from a woman between 35 and 75 years old with stage II squamous cell lung carcinoma. The specimen was PBMCs, collected before any cancer treatment. This CDR3 reads CASSPDLLANEQFF. The CDR3 nucleotides are TGTGCCAGCAGTCCCGACTTACTAGCGAATGAGCAGTTCTTC.